A single sample is the source of the 3 T cell receptor beta chains below, sequenced in a study of CD8+CD57+ T cells in acquired aplastic anemia. Selection for sequencing was limited to patients who had shown CD8+CD57+ cell expansion by flow cytometry. According to the study, genomic DNA was the template for TCR beta VDJ and CDR3 profiling. One entry per CDR3 protein results from TCRdb running MiXCR on the reads. The sample holds over 250,000 distinct CDR3 sequences, under 65% seen once. The material sequenced was sorted CD4+, CD8+, or CD8+CD57+ T cells (not recorded which) from PBMCs. The origin of the receptors is a human donor with aplastic anemia.

The V gene is TRBV7-6, the J gene TRBJ2-7; maybe TRBD2 (7 bases). The germline V gene has CDR1 SGHVS and CDR2 FNYEAQ. The CDR3 spans 16 residues. V lost 1 base, J lost 5 bases, and 18 bases lay in between. Here the CDR3 DNA reads TGTGCCAGCAGCTTAGGGGGAGGGCAGGGGCCGGACGAGCAGTACTTC. It encodes CASSLGGGQGPDEQYF.

The chain joins TRBV9 to TRBJ1-6; D remains ambiguous. The V gene lost 4 bases and the J gene lost 6 bases, with 8 bases spanning the gap. The V gene's germline CDR1 is SGDLS and CDR2 YYNGEE. The CDR3 contains 13 residues. DNA of the CDR3: TGTGCCAGCAGCCAGCAGAGTAATTCACCCCTCCACTTT. As protein: CASSQQSNSPLHF.

This clonotype has just one count. The gene calls are TRBV12-3 or TRBV12-4 and TRBJ2-3, with 9 bases lining up with TRBD2. Germline trimming cut 7 bases from V and 11 bases from J; bases unmatched to any gene: 7. The CDR3 consists of 12 residues. CDR3 bases: TGTGCCAGCACCCTAGGAGCGGGAGGGCAGTATTTT. Protein sequence: CASTLGAGGQYF.